This T cell receptor beta chain was recorded in a study of human T cells and chemical hapten exposure. Study in general: Diphenylcyclopropenone was applied weekly to patients' scalps across the roughly 23-week study. On the upper back, patch tests were applied with 0.01% DPC and read at 6 days. Study-level points and caveats: TCRs above 1 in 1000 frequency stayed constant with DPC sensitization. Expanded TCRs showed more large CDR3 clusters than pre-sensitization or healthy control sets.

Time point specified: patch test 1, 2 weeks after DPC sensitization. Treatment denoted: therapeutic diphenylcyclopropenone sensitization with weekly scalp DPC. There are many counts of this clonotype. Its antigen is unidentified. TCRdb re-called the RACE reads with MiXCR, one entry per CDR3 protein. The sample carries about 340,000 distinct CDR3 sequences, under 9% recorded once. Trimming pared 0 bases from V and 3 bases from J, leaving 14 bases between. The germline gives CDR1 DFQATT, CDR2 SNEGSKA (reference sequence). The CDR3 is 15 amino acids. Material: whole blood, obtained in connection with sensitization to the hapten diphenylcyclopropenone (DPC). The chain links TRBV20-1 to TRBJ1-1; D unresolved. This TCR came from a woman younger than 30 with alopecia areata. Some clones in this sample may be carry-over from other donors' samples. CDR3 amino acids: CSARDGRHMDTEAFF. The CDR3 region has the DNA TGCAGTGCTAGAGACGGACGACACATGGACACTGAAGCTTTCTTT.